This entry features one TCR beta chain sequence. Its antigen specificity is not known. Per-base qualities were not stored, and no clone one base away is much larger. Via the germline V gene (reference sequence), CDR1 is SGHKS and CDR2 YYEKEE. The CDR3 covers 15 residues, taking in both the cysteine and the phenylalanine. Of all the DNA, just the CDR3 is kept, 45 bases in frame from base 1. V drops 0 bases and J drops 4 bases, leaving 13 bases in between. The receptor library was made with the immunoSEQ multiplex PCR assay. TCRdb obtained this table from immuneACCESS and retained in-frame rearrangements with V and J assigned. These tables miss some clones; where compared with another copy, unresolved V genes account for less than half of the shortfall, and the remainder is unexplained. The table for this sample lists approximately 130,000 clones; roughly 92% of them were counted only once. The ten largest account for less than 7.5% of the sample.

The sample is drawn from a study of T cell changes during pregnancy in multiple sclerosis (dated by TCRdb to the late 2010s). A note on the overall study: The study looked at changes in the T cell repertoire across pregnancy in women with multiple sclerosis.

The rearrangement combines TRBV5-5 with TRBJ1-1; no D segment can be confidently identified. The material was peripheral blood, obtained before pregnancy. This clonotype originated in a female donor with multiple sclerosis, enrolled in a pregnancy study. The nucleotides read TGTGCCAGCAGCTTGGGGGAAGGGAGGGCCACTGAAGCTTTCTTT. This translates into CASSLGEGRATEAFF.